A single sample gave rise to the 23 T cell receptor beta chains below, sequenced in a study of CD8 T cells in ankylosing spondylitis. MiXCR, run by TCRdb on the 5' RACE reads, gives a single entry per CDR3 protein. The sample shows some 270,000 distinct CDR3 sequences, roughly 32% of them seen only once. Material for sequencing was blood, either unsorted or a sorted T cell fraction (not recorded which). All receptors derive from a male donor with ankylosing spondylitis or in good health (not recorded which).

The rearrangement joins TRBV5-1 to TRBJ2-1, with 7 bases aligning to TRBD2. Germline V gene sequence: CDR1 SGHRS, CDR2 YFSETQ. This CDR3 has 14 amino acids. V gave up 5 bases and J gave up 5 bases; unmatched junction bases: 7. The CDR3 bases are TGCGCCAGCAGGGGAGGGGACGGAAACAATGAGCAGTTCTTC. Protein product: CASRGGDGNNEQFF.

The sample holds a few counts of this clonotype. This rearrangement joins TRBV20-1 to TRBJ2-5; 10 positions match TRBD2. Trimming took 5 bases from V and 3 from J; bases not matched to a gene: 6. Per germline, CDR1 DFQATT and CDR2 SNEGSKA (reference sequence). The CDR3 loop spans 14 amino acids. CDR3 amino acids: CSALRGLAEETQYF. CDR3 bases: TGCAGTGCTCTCCGAGGACTAGCGGAAGAGACCCAGTACTTC.

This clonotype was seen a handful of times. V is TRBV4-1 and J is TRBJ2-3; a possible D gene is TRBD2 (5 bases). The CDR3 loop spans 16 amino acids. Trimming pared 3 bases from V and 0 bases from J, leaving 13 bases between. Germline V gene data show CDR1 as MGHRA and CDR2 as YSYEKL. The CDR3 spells CASSQRTARSTDTQYF. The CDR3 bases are TGCGCCAGCAGCCAGAGGACTGCCCGGAGCACAGATACGCAGTATTTT.

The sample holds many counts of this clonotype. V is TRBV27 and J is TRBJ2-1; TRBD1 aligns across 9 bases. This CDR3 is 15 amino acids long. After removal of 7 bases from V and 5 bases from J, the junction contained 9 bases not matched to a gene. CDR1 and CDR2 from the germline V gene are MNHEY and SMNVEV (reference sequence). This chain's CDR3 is CASKQGALLDNEQFF. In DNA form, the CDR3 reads TGTGCCAGCAAACAGGGGGCCTTACTTGACAATGAGCAGTTCTTC.

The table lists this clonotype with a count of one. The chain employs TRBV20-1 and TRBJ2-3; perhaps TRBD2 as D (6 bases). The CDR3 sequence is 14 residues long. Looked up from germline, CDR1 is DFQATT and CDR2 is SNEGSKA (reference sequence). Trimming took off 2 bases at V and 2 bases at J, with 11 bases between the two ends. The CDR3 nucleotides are TGCAGTGCTAGATGGGACTCCTCCACAGATACGCAGTATTTT. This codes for CSARWDSSTDTQYF.

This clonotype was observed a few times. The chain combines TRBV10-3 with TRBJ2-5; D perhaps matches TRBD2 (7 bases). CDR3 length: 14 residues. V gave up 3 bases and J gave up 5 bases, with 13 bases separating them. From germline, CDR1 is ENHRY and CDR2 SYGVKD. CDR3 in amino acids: CAISDGGGGETQYF. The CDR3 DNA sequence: TGTGCCATCAGTGATGGTGGGGGGGGCGAGACCCAGTACTTC.

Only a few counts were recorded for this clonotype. In nucleotides, the CDR3 is TGCAGCGTTGGGGTTTTCCAGGGGGGCCACGAGCAGTACTTC. The encoded protein is CSVGVFQGGHEQYF. This chain links TRBV29-1 with TRBJ2-7, with a weak D call TRBD1 (7 bases). Trimming cost V 4 bases and J 5 bases, with 18 bases left between them. The CDR3 is made up of 14 amino acids. CDR1 SQVTM and CDR2 ANQGSEA come from the germline V gene.

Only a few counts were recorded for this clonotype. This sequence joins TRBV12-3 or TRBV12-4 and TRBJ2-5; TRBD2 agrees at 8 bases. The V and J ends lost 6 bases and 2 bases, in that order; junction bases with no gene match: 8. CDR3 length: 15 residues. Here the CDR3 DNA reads TGTGCCAGCAGACGATCGGCGGGGGGACAAGAGACCCAGTACTTC. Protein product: CASRRSAGGQETQYF.

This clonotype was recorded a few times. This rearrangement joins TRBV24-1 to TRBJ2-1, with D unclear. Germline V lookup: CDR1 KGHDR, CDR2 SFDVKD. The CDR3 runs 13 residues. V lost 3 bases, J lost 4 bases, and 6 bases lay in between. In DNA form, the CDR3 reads TGTGCCACCAGTGATGGAGCTTACAATGAGCAGTTCTTC. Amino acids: CATSDGAYNEQFF.

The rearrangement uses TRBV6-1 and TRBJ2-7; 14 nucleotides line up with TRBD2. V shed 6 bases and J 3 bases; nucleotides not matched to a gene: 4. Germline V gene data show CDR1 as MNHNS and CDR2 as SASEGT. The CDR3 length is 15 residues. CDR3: CASSAGTSGGYEQYF. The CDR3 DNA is TGTGCCAGCAGCGCAGGGACTAGCGGGGGCTACGAGCAGTACTTC.

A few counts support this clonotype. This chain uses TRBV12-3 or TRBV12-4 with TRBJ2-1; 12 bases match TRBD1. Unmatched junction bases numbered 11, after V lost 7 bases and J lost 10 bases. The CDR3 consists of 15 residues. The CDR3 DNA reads TGTGCCAGCAACATACCGGGACAGGGGGCTGGGGAGCAGTTCTTC. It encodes CASNIPGQGAGEQFF.

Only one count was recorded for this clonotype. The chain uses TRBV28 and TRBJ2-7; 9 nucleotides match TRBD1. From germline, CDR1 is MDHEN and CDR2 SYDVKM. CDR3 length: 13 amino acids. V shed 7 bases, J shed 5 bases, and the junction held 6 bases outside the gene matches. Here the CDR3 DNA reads TGTGCCAGCACAGGACAGGGGCCCGACGAGCAGTACTTC. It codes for CASTGQGPDEQYF.

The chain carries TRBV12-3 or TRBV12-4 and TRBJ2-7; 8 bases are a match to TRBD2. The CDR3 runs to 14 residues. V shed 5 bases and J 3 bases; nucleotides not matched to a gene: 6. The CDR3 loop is CASSSGGSHYEQYF. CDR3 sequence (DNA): TGTGCCAGCAGTAGCGGGGGCTCTCACTACGAGCAGTACTTC.

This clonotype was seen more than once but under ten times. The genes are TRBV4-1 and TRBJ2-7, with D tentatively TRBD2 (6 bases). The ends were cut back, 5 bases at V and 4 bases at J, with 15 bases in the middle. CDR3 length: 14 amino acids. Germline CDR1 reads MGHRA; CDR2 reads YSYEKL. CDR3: CASSYGTAPYEQYF. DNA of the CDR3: TGCGCCAGCAGCTACGGGACTGCACCTTACGAGCAGTACTTC.

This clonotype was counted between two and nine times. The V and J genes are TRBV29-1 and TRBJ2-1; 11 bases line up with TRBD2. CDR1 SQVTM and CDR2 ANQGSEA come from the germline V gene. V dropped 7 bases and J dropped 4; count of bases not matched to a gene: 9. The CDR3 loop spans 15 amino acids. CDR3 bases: TGCAGCGCTACTAGCGGGGGTCCTCTATACAATGAGCAGTTCTTC. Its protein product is CSATSGGPLYNEQFF.

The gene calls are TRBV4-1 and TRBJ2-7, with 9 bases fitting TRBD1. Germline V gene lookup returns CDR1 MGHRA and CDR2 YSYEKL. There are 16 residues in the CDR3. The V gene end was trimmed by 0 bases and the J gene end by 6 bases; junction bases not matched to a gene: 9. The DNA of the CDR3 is TGCGCCAGCAGCCAAGATGTTGGGACAGGGTATGCCGAGCAGTACTTC. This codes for CASSQDVGTGYAEQYF.

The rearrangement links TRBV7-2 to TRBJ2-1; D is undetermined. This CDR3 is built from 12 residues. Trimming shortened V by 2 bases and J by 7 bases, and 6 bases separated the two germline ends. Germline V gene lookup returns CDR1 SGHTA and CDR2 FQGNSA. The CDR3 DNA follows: TGTGCCAGCAGCTTATACGAGAATGAGCAGTTCTTC. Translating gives CASSLYENEQFF.

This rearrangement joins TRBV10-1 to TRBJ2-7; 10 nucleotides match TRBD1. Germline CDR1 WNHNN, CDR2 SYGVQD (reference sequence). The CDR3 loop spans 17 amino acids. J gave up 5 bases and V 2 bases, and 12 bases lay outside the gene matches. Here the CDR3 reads CASSESRRTGGVNEQYF. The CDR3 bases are TGCGCCAGCAGTGAGAGCCGGCGGACAGGGGGGGTCAACGAGCAGTACTTC.

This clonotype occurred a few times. The CDR3 sequence: CASSFKETGTQYF. CDR3 nucleotide sequence: TGTGCCAGCAGTTTTAAGGAGACGGGGACCCAGTACTTC. This chain connects TRBV12-3 or TRBV12-4 to TRBJ2-5, with no clear D. The CDR3 totals 13 residues. Deletions cut 3 bases from V and 7 bases from J, with 12 bases between.

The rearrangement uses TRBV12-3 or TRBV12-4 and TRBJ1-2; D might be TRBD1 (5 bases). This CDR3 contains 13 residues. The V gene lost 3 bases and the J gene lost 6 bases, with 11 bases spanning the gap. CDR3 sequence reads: CASSFSREDGYTF. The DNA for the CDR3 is TGTGCCAGCAGTTTCTCCAGGGAAGATGGCTACACCTTC.

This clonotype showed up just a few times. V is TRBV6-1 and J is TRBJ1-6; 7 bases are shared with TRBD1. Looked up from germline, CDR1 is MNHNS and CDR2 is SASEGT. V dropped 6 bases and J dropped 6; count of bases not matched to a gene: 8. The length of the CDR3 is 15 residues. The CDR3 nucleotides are TGTGCCAGCAGCCCCCGGGCAGGGGGTAATTCACCCCTCCACTTT. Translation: CASSPRAGGNSPLHF.

In DNA, the CDR3 is TGTGCCAGCAGCTTAGGGCGGCCAGAAGAGACCCAGTACTTC. This translates into CASSLGRPEETQYF. This chain uses TRBV7-3 with TRBJ2-5; D remains unclear. The ends were cut back, 2 bases at V and 3 bases at J, with 10 bases in the middle. Germline V gene lookup returns CDR1 SGHTA and CDR2 FQGTGA. CDR3 length equals 14 residues.

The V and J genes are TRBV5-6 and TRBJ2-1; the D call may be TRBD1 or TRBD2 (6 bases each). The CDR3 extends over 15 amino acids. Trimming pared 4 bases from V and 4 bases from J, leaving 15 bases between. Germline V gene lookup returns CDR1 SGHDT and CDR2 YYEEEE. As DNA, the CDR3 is TGTGCCAGCAGCCCCGGGGGCGCACCTTACAATGAGCAGTTCTTC. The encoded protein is CASSPGGAPYNEQFF.